These T cell receptor beta chains were read from a single sample in a study of identical twins' blood T cells. Each CDR3 protein is one row after TCRdb ran MiXCR on the 5' RACE reads. The repertoire consists of 400,000 or so distinct CDR3 sequences, with under 30% occurring once and the leading ten covering 6% to 7%. Material for sequencing was PBMCs. The receptors were sampled from a woman between 18 and 50 years old in good health. The CDR3 runs from the conserved cysteine through the conserved F or W. Each record gives: V gene, D gene, clone size, J gene, CDR3 DNA, CDR3 protein. D genes are given only for firm matches. Clone sizes are given selectively: once, few, many, or a class where the clone is expanded.

v_gene: TRBV20-1; d_gene: -; abundance: -; j_gene: TRBJ2-2; CDR3nt: TGCAGTGCTAGAAACCCTAGAGGCTCCGGGGAGCTGTTTTTT; CDR3aa: CSARNPRGSGELFF
v_gene: TRBV2; d_gene: -; abundance: many; j_gene: TRBJ1-5; CDR3nt: TGTGCCAGCAGTGGTCAAGTAAGCAATCAGCCCCAGCATTTT; CDR3aa: CASSGQVSNQPQHF
v_gene: TRBV6-5; d_gene: -; abundance: few; j_gene: TRBJ1-1; CDR3nt: TGTGCCAGCAGTTACTCTGGCCTGAACACTGAAGCTTTCTTT; CDR3aa: CASSYSGLNTEAFF
v_gene: TRBV29-1; d_gene: TRBD1; abundance: -; j_gene: TRBJ1-5; CDR3nt: TGCAGCGTTGCCTCCGGGACAGGGGGTCTACAGCCCCAGCATTTT; CDR3aa: CSVASGTGGLQPQHF
v_gene: TRBV6-1; d_gene: -; abundance: many; j_gene: TRBJ1-4; CDR3nt: TGTGCCAGCTTGGAGGGAAAACTGTTTTTT; CDR3aa: CASLEGKLFF
v_gene: TRBV5-4; d_gene: TRBD1; abundance: -; j_gene: TRBJ2-7; CDR3nt: TGTGCCAGCGGAAAGTTAGACAGGGAGTCCTCCGAGCAGTACTTC; CDR3aa: CASGKLDRESSEQYF
v_gene: TRBV12-3/TRBV12-4; d_gene: -; abundance: -; j_gene: TRBJ1-1; CDR3nt: TGTGCCATCCGACAGTTATCGAACACTGAAGCTTTCTTT; CDR3aa: CAIRQLSNTEAFF
v_gene: TRBV5-6; d_gene: -; abundance: -; j_gene: TRBJ2-1; CDR3nt: TGTGCCAGCAGCGCGGGACTTTTACCGGGGATCTTC; CDR3aa: CASSAGLLPGIF
v_gene: TRBV20-1; d_gene: -; abundance: few; j_gene: TRBJ1-1; CDR3nt: TGCAGTGCTAGGTTTCCTCCCCATAGGGCTTTCTTT; CDR3aa: CSARFPPHRAFF
v_gene: TRBV3-1; d_gene: TRBD1; abundance: -; j_gene: TRBJ1-1; CDR3nt: TGTGCCAGCAGCCGGGCCGACAGGGTGAACACTGAAGCTTTCTTT; CDR3aa: CASSRADRVNTEAFF
v_gene: TRBV7-2; d_gene: -; abundance: few; j_gene: TRBJ2-1; CDR3nt: TGTGCCAGCAGCTTAGTAGCGACCGTCTACAATGAGCAGTTCTTC; CDR3aa: CASSLVATVYNEQFF
v_gene: TRBV10-3; d_gene: TRBD2; abundance: many; j_gene: TRBJ2-2; CDR3nt: TGTGCCATCAGGAGCGGGGGTAACACCGGGGAGCTGTTTTTT; CDR3aa: CAIRSGGNTGELFF
v_gene: TRBV5-8; d_gene: -; abundance: -; j_gene: TRBJ1-1; CDR3nt: TGTGCCAGCAGGTGGGCGCCGGGGAGCAACACTGAAGCTTTCTTT; CDR3aa: CASRWAPGSNTEAFF
v_gene: TRBV2; d_gene: -; abundance: -; j_gene: TRBJ1-4; CDR3nt: TGTGCTAGGACGGGTACGAATGAAAAACTGTTTTTT; CDR3aa: CARTGTNEKLFF
v_gene: TRBV29-1; d_gene: -; abundance: few; j_gene: TRBJ2-2; CDR3nt: TGCAGCGTTGGGGGCACCGGGGAGCTGTTTTTT; CDR3aa: CSVGGTGELFF
v_gene: TRBV18; d_gene: -; abundance: -; j_gene: TRBJ1-2; CDR3nt: TGTGCCAGCTCACCACCGGGCCCTTGGTATGGCTACACCTTC; CDR3aa: CASSPPGPWYGYTF
v_gene: TRBV12-3/TRBV12-4; d_gene: TRBD1; abundance: few; j_gene: TRBJ2-3; CDR3nt: TGTGCCAGCAGCTCCGGGACAGGGGAAAGAGATACGCAGTATTTT; CDR3aa: CASSSGTGERDTQYF
v_gene: TRBV7-9; d_gene: -; abundance: few; j_gene: TRBJ1-5; CDR3nt: TGTGCCAGCAGCACAGGTTTGGGCAATCAGCCCCAGCATTTT; CDR3aa: CASSTGLGNQPQHF